Shown below are 8 T cell receptor beta chains from a single sample sequenced in a study of human T cells and chemical hapten exposure. MiXCR, run by TCRdb on the RACE reads, gives a single entry per CDR3 protein. This sample yields some 83,000 distinct CDR3 sequences, of which approximately 11% are seen a single time; around 4.2% belongs to the top ten. Time point specified: patch test 1, 2 weeks after DPC sensitization. Sample treatment: therapeutic diphenylcyclopropenone sensitization with weekly scalp DPC. The starting material was whole blood, obtained in connection with sensitization to the hapten diphenylcyclopropenone (DPC). The receptors were sampled from a woman aged 45-65 years with alopecia areata. Some clones in this sample may be carry-over from other donors' samples.

This clonotype was recorded at least ten times. This chain uses TRBV20-1 with TRBJ2-1; D is possibly TRBD2 (5 bases). This CDR3 comprises 13 residues. Trimming pared 5 bases from V and 8 bases from J, leaving 16 bases between. Germline V lookup: CDR1 DFQATT, CDR2 SNEGSKA (reference sequence). CDR3 coding DNA: TGCAGTGCTCGGGATAATAATAACGATGAGCAGTTCTTC. It translates to CSARDNNNDEQFF.

This clonotype came up a few times. This chain uses TRBV5-4 with TRBJ1-1; TRBD1 aligns across 7 bases. V dropped 3 bases and J dropped 1; count of bases not matched to a gene: 6. CDR3 length: 15 amino acids. Germline V gene sequence: CDR1 SGHNT, CDR2 YYREEE (reference sequence). The CDR3 spells CASSWRDSGNTEAFF. For the CDR3, the DNA is TGTGCCAGCAGCTGGAGGGACAGTGGGAACACTGAAGCTTTCTTT.

This chain joins TRBV27 and TRBJ2-1; 8 bases are a match to TRBD2. V dropped 6 bases and J dropped 7; count of bases not matched to a gene: 23. CDR3 length: 19 residues. The germline V gene has CDR1 MNHEY and CDR2 SMNVEV (reference sequence). The chain's CDR3 is CASRRGPAGASAPRNEQFF. CDR3 DNA: TGTGCCAGCAGACGGGGCCCAGCGGGGGCTTCCGCTCCTAGGAATGAGCAGTTCTTC.

In its sample, this clonotype was seen a few times. The gene calls are TRBV27 and TRBJ1-2; D unresolved. Germline loops: CDR1 MNHEY, CDR2 SMNVEV (reference sequence). Trimming cost V 5 bases and J 8 bases, with 21 bases left between them. The CDR3 contains 15 residues. The CDR3 sequence is CASSPRTGSPEGYTF. The CDR3 DNA reads TGTGCCAGCAGTCCGCGGACGGGGTCTCCTGAAGGCTACACCTTC.

This clonotype has ten or more counts. V usage is TRBV3-1 and J usage is TRBJ1-1; D is undetermined. The CDR3 length is 12 residues. CDR1 and CDR2 (germline): LGHDT, YNNKEL (reference sequence). Trimming cost V 6 bases and J 0 bases, with 5 bases left between them. The chain's CDR3 is CASSRVNTEAFF. CDR3 DNA: TGTGCCAGCAGTCGGGTGAACACTGAAGCTTTCTTT.

This clonotype was counted between two and nine times. The chain couples TRBV6-5 to TRBJ1-1, with D possibly matching TRBD1 (5 bases). Germline assignment: CDR1 MNHEY and CDR2 SVGAGI. The length of the CDR3 is 16 residues. V dropped 0 bases and J dropped 1 base, with 12 bases sitting between them. The CDR3 region is CASSYSAPGWNTEAFF. CDR3 in DNA: TGTGCCAGCAGTTACTCAGCTCCAGGGTGGAACACTGAAGCTTTCTTT.

This clonotype was seen only a few times. The chain combines TRBV6-2 or TRBV6-3 with TRBJ2-1; 13 bases align to TRBD2. The CDR3 loop spans 14 amino acids. Trimming cost V 5 bases and J 9 bases; bases outside gene matches: 4. The germline gives CDR1 MNHEY, CDR2 SVGEGT. CDR3 coding DNA: TGTGCCAGCAGTCCGGGACTAGCGGGGACTGAGCAGTTCTTC. Translating gives CASSPGLAGTEQFF.

This clonotype was seen repeatedly, ten times or more. The rearrangement joins TRBV29-1 to TRBJ2-5; D remains ambiguous. This CDR3 comprises 12 residues. Germline V gives CDR1 SQVTM, CDR2 ANQGSEA. V lost 3 bases, J lost 3 bases, and 8 bases lay in between. CDR3 protein: CSVDSQKETQYF. The DNA of the CDR3 is TGCAGCGTTGACTCGCAGAAAGAGACCCAGTACTTC.